The rows below give T cell receptor beta chains drawn from one sample of a study of shared clonotypes between healthy human individuals. The data were produced by immunoSEQ multiplex PCR, yet TCRdb's version contains in-frame clones alone and is incomplete. The table includes roughly 550,000 clones, nearly 97% detected once. What was sequenced was naive CD8+ T cells sorted from blood. These TCRs come from a woman in her thirties in good health. The CDR3 runs from the conserved cysteine through the conserved F or W. A D gene is named only where the DNA matches it firmly. Clone size appears in some rows only: once, few, many, or a class for an expanded clone.

J gene: TRBJ2-4
V gene: TRBV28
D gene: NA
clone size: NA
CDR3 DNA: TGTGCCAGCAGTTTGGGCAGTATAACCCCCCAGAACATTCAGTACTTC
CDR3 protein: CASSLGSITPQNIQYF

J gene: TRBJ1-5
V gene: TRBV27
D gene: NA
clone size: NA
CDR3 DNA: TGTGCCAGCAGAGTCGGGACCCCTAATCAGCCCCAGCATTTT
CDR3 protein: CASRVGTPNQPQHF

J gene: TRBJ2-3
V gene: TRBV25-1
D gene: NA
clone size: NA
CDR3 DNA: TGTGCCAGCAGTGAATCTAGGAGGGGGGCAGATACGCAGTATTTT
CDR3 protein: CASSESRRGADTQYF

J gene: TRBJ2-1
V gene: TRBV7-6
D gene: NA
clone size: NA
CDR3 DNA: TGTGCCAGCAGCATTGAATTTAGCTCCTACAATGAGCAGTTCTTC
CDR3 protein: CASSIEFSSYNEQFF

J gene: TRBJ1-2
V gene: TRBV11-2
D gene: NA
clone size: NA
CDR3 DNA: TGTGCCAGCAGCTTAATTTCTAGCCCGACAAAGAATGGCTACACCTTC
CDR3 protein: CASSLISSPTKNGYTF

J gene: TRBJ2-1
V gene: TRBV28
D gene: NA
clone size: NA
CDR3 DNA: TGTGCCAGCAGCTTTAGGGACCTCGGAAACAATGAGCAGTTCTTC
CDR3 protein: CASSFRDLGNNEQFF

J gene: TRBJ2-1
V gene: TRBV9
D gene: TRBD2
clone size: once
CDR3 DNA: TGTGCCAGCAGCGTAGAGCTAGCGGGAGGATTCAATGAGCAGTTCTTC
CDR3 protein: CASSVELAGGFNEQFF

J gene: TRBJ2-2
V gene: TRBV5-1
D gene: TRBD1
clone size: NA
CDR3 DNA: TGCGCCAGCAGCCCAAGGACAGGGGTGGGAACCGGGGAGCTGTTTTTT
CDR3 protein: CASSPRTGVGTGELFF

J gene: TRBJ2-2
V gene: TRBV7-9
D gene: TRBD2
clone size: once
CDR3 DNA: TGTGCCAGCAGCTTAGCCCCTAGGACTAGCCAGACCGGGGAGCTGTTTTTT
CDR3 protein: CASSLAPRTSQTGELFF

J gene: TRBJ2-1
V gene: TRBV7-8
D gene: NA
clone size: once
CDR3 DNA: TGTGCCAGCGAGGAAGGAAATGAGCAGTTCTTC
CDR3 protein: CASEEGNEQFF

J gene: TRBJ2-3
V gene: TRBV9
D gene: TRBD2
clone size: NA
CDR3 DNA: TGTGCCAGCAGGGGACTAGCGGGAGGTAGCACAGATACGCAGTATTTT
CDR3 protein: CASRGLAGGSTDTQYF

J gene: TRBJ1-1
V gene: TRBV14
D gene: TRBD1
clone size: NA
CDR3 DNA: TGTGCCAGCAGCCCCCGGACGGGACAGGGGTACGGTGAAGCTTTCTTT
CDR3 protein: CASSPRTGQGYGEAFF

J gene: TRBJ2-7
V gene: TRBV28
D gene: TRBD1
clone size: NA
CDR3 DNA: TGTGCCAGCAGTGCCCACAGGGGACGCGGTATCGACGAGCAGTACTTC
CDR3 protein: CASSAHRGRGIDEQYF

J gene: TRBJ1-1
V gene: TRBV18
D gene: NA
clone size: once
CDR3 DNA: TGTGCCAGCTCACCACCGGACTGGACAGAACAGAACACTGAAGCTTTCTTT
CDR3 protein: CASSPPDWTEQNTEAFF

J gene: TRBJ2-1
V gene: TRBV7-6
D gene: NA
clone size: NA
CDR3 DNA: TGTGCCAGCAGCTCTTTCATGGACAATGAGCAGTTCTTC
CDR3 protein: CASSSFMDNEQFF

J gene: TRBJ1-2
V gene: TRBV2
D gene: TRBD1
clone size: NA
CDR3 DNA: TGTGCCAGCAGTGAATTGGTAGGACAGGCCGGACTAGGGGGTGGCTACACCTTC
CDR3 protein: CASSELVGQAGLGGGYTF

J gene: TRBJ2-7
V gene: TRBV6-1
D gene: TRBD2
clone size: NA
CDR3 DNA: TGTGCCAGCAGTGACACCGGGACTAGTCTCTACGAGCAGTACTTC
CDR3 protein: CASSDTGTSLYEQYF

J gene: TRBJ1-2
V gene: TRBV7-9
D gene: TRBD1
clone size: NA
CDR3 DNA: TGTGCCAGCAGCTTAGTGGGGACAGGGTATGACTATGGCTACACCTTC
CDR3 protein: CASSLVGTGYDYGYTF

J gene: TRBJ2-5
V gene: TRBV5-4
D gene: NA
clone size: NA
CDR3 DNA: TGTGCCAGCAGCTTGTTAGGTTGGCAAGAGACCCAGTACTTC
CDR3 protein: CASSLLGWQETQYF

J gene: TRBJ1-1
V gene: TRBV19
D gene: TRBD1
clone size: NA
CDR3 DNA: TGTGCCAGTAGTACCTGGACAGGGTCGACGACTGAAGCTTTCTTT
CDR3 protein: CASSTWTGSTTEAFF